The text below deals with one T cell receptor beta chain. TCRdb independently ran MiXCR on the RT-PCR reads; one entry per CDR3 protein. The repertoire holds 400,000 to 450,000 distinct CDR3 sequences, around 15% seen once, with roughly 7.2% in the top ten. The data are from a study of patients and donors after allogeneic stem cell transplantation. The length of the CDR3 is 17 residues. Deletions cut 6 bases from V and 5 bases from J, with 24 bases between. Germline assignment: CDR1 SGHVS and CDR2 FQNEAQ. The chain joins TRBV7-8 to TRBJ2-3; D may match TRBD1 or TRBD2 (5 bases each). The sequence was collected from a human donor who was either an allogeneic HSCT recipient or a stem cell or donor lymphocyte infusion donor (not recorded which). It is not recorded whose cells these are; they may come from a transplant donor. Source material: blood, either unsorted or a sorted T cell fraction (not recorded which). The CDR3 here is CASSPPRGSERGDTQYF. CDR3 bases: TGTGCCAGCAGTCCCCCCCGAGGGTCAGAAAGGGGAGATACGCAGTATTTT.